The following is a T cell receptor (beta chain) sequence with its context. The antigen it recognizes is unknown. Within one base of it there is no much larger clone, and no base qualities were kept. The source of the sample is a study of T-cell reconstitution after alpha-beta-depleted transplantation in children (dated by TCRdb to the mid-2010s). Notes on the research overall: The study quantitatively tracked T-cell immune reconstitution after TCRalphabeta/CD19-depleted allogeneic hematopoietic cell transplantation in children using TCR repertoire profiling. General study outcomes and caveats: The apparently early recovery of alphabetaT-cell counts about two months after transplant reportedly depended on only several hundred rapidly expanded clones that came from non-depleted graft cells. In some patients, the high TCRbeta diversity seen at day 60 was put down to recipient T cells and intrathymic progenitors that had survived conditioning. The frequencies of hyperexpanded clones fell over the following months, and after one year, T-cell counts and TCRbeta diversity were mostly attributed to newly produced T cells.

Libraries came from PCR. For sequencing, an Illumina HiSeq 2500 was employed. TCR libraries were prepared with molecular barcoding, using unique molecular identifiers to normalize TCRbeta repertoire quantification. TCRdb reworked the public reads: Q25 trimming with fastp, MiXCR clone assembly, productive beta chains retained. CDR3 protein sequences are deduplicated, and each keeps its most common genes and DNA. The sample includes 580,000 or so distinct CDR3 sequences, with 23% observed a single time. Jointly, the top ten make up approximately 14% of the sample. The treatment or condition label here, explained by the study, means: allogeneic hematopoietic cell transplantation with graft depleted of TCRalphabeta T cells and CD19 B cells. TCRalphabeta/CD19-depleted allogeneic hematopoietic cell grafts were given to the transplant recipients, all of whom were children. Trimming removed 5 bases from V and 0 bases from J, leaving 11 bases between the germline ends. CDR1 and CDR2 are drawn from the germline V gene (reference sequence): SEHNR, FQNEAQ. The CDR3 runs 14 amino acids, cysteine and phenylalanine included. Solely the CDR3 DNA is kept, with 42 bases framed from the first base.

The material was PBMCs, mostly from graft donor cells, obtained 360 days after TCRalphabeta/CD19-depleted stem cell transplant. The chain is made from TRBV7-9 and TRBJ2-7; the D segment cannot be called with confidence. This sequence originates from a boy under three years old who had a stem cell transplant for acute myeloid leukemia, so the T cells may come from the graft donor. The DNA reads as follows: TGTGCCAGCAGCCAACAAATAACCTCCTACGAGCAGTACTTC. Its translation reads: CASSQQITSYEQYF. With the rest looked up from the reference TRBV7-9 and TRBJ2-7 genes rather than sequenced, the full variable domain is DTGVSQNPRHKITKRGQNVTFRCDPISEHNRLYWYRQTLGQGPEFLTYFQNEAQLEKSRLLSDRFSAERPKGSFSTLEIQRTEQGDSAMYLCASSQQITSYEQYFGPGTRLTVT.